The 24 T cell receptor beta chains below were found in one sample sequenced in a study of T-cell memory formation after mild COVID-19. MiXCR was run by TCRdb on the 5' RACE reads, yielding one entry per CDR3 protein. The sample consists of about 88,000 distinct CDR3 sequences, approximately 25% of them appearing once. The source material was PBMCs or a T cell subset sorted from them (not recorded which). The receptor source for this set is a man younger than 35 who had mild COVID-19 (a few samples of this study predate the infection). Cell type and time point are not known.

The chain carries TRBV6-5 and TRBJ2-3; the D is unclear. Per the germline V gene, CDR1 is MNHEY and CDR2 is SVGAGI. The V gene lost 2 bases and the J gene lost 0 bases, with 6 bases spanning the gap. CDR3 size: 14 residues. The CDR3 nucleotides are TGTGCCAGCAGTTACCGGCCGAGCACAGATACGCAGTATTTT. Protein product: CASSYRPSTDTQYF.

This clonotype was counted only a few times. The chain uses TRBV7-9 and TRBJ2-1; D is unclear. Germline loops: CDR1 SEHNR, CDR2 FQNEAQ (reference sequence). The CDR3 is 16 amino acids. The V end lost 5 bases, the J end lost 2 bases, and 16 bases lay between the germline ends. The CDR3 bases are TGTGCCAGCAGCCCCCTGGGCGGCCTCGCCTACAATGAGCAGTTCTTC. Translation gives CASSPLGGLAYNEQFF.

This rearrangement joins TRBV29-1 to TRBJ1-2; no definite D call. V was trimmed by 2 bases and J by 0 bases, leaving 7 bases between them. CDR1 is SQVTM and CDR2 is ANQGSEA in the germline V gene. This CDR3 is built from 13 residues. As DNA, the CDR3 is TGCAGCGTTGAACAGGTAGCTAACTATGGCTACACCTTC. Translating gives CSVEQVANYGYTF.

There are a few counts of this clonotype. This chain connects TRBV12-3 or TRBV12-4 to TRBJ1-5; no clear D gene. The CDR3 sequence is 15 residues long. V lost 3 bases, J lost 1 base, and 10 bases lay in between. CDR3 bases: TGTGCCAGCAGTTTTCGGCCTTTGAGCAATCAGCCCCAGCATTTT. It yields the protein CASSFRPLSNQPQHF.

The rearrangement uses TRBV15 and TRBJ2-7; TRBD1 aligns across 8 bases. The V gene's germline CDR1 is LNHNV and CDR2 YYDKDF (reference sequence). The CDR3 has 16 amino acids. J gave up 4 bases and V 5 bases, and 13 bases lay outside the gene matches. The CDR3 DNA follows: TGTGCCACCAGCGGAAAAGGGGGGACAGGAGCTTACGAGCAGTACTTC. Encoded protein: CATSGKGGTGAYEQYF.

The CDR3 region has the DNA TGTGCCAGCAGCGTAGATGGGGGGGGGAACACTGAAGCTTTCTTT. Its protein is CASSVDGGGNTEAFF. The genes are TRBV9 and TRBJ1-1, with a weak D call TRBD1 (5 bases). V was pared by 0 bases and J by 1 base, with 10 bases between. The CDR3 covers 15 residues. Germline CDR1 SGDLS, CDR2 YYNGEE.

The chain joins TRBV7-9 to TRBJ1-2; 10 bases are a match to TRBD1. V shed 0 bases and J 6 bases; nucleotides not matched to a gene: 10. The CDR3 consists of 17 residues. CDR1 and CDR2 (germline): SEHNR, FQNEAQ (reference sequence). CDR3 sequence (DNA): TGTGCCAGCAGCTTAGCGGTCAAAGAGGGACAGGGGAATGGCTACACCTTC. Translation gives CASSLAVKEGQGNGYTF.

This clonotype was seen a few times. The chain has TRBV7-8 and TRBJ2-1, with 9 bases aligning to TRBD2. CDR3 size: 16 residues. Trimming took 5 bases from V and 5 from J; bases not matched to a gene: 10. Germline V CDR1 and CDR2: SGHVS, FQNEAQ. For the CDR3, the DNA is TGTGCCAGCAGCCGAAGACCGGGACTAGCCGACAATGAGCAGTTCTTC. Protein product: CASSRRPGLADNEQFF.

Only a few counts were recorded for this clonotype. The rearrangement joins TRBV29-1 to TRBJ2-4; D may be TRBD2 (6 bases). CDR3 length equals 14 residues. Germline-derived CDR1 and CDR2 are SQVTM and ANQGSEA. V was shortened by 4 bases and J by 8 bases, with 18 bases between the two germline ends. The DNA of the CDR3 is TGCAGCGTTGCGGGAACCGGGACTCCCGACATTCAGTACTTC. Translation: CSVAGTGTPDIQYF.

The V and J genes are TRBV6-2 or TRBV6-3 and TRBJ2-3, with TRBD2 matching 10 bases. The CDR3 sequence is 16 residues long. Germline CDR1 reads MNHEY; CDR2 reads SVGEGT. Trimming cost V 2 bases and J 0 bases; bases outside gene matches: 2. The CDR3 loop reads CASSYTTSGSTDTQYF. CDR3 in DNA: TGTGCCAGCAGTTACACGACTAGCGGGAGCACAGATACGCAGTATTTT.

This clonotype turned up a few times. This sequence joins TRBV29-1 and TRBJ1-2; D is uncertain. This CDR3 comprises 15 residues. Germline V gene lookup returns CDR1 SQVTM and CDR2 ANQGSEA. V dropped 2 bases and J dropped 8 bases, with 21 bases sitting between them. This CDR3 reads CSVERAGGFAAGYTF. In nucleotides, the CDR3 is TGCAGCGTTGAACGGGCCGGTGGTTTTGCTGCCGGCTACACCTTC.

The V and J genes are TRBV6-5 and TRBJ2-2; 7 bases fit TRBD1. With V trimmed by 2 bases and J by 7 bases, 7 bases remained unmatched. The CDR3 length is 15 residues. Germline loops: CDR1 MNHEY, CDR2 SVGAGI. The CDR3 reads CASSYLTGMSGELFF. The CDR3 bases are TGTGCCAGCAGTTACCTGACAGGGATGAGCGGGGAGCTGTTTTTT.

In its sample, this clonotype was seen a few times. This rearrangement joins TRBV7-8 to TRBJ2-2; D gene ambiguous. This CDR3 has 13 amino acids. Looked up from germline, CDR1 is SGHVS and CDR2 is FQNEAQ. V lost 4 bases and J 4 bases, leaving 7 bases between the germline ends. CDR3 protein: CASSSTATGELFF. For the CDR3, the DNA is TGTGCCAGCAGCTCCACTGCCACCGGGGAGCTGTTTTTT.

A few counts support this clonotype. The genes are TRBV4-1 and TRBJ2-2; no clear D. The germline gives CDR1 MGHRA, CDR2 YSYEKL. V was shortened by 0 bases and J by 9 bases, with 5 bases between the two germline ends. CDR3 size: 12 residues. CDR3: CASSQEARELFF. The CDR3 coding sequence is TGCGCCAGCAGCCAAGAAGCTAGGGAGCTGTTTTTT.

Only a few counts were recorded for this clonotype. The chain links TRBV9 to TRBJ1-2, with D possibly TRBD1 on 5 matching bases. The CDR3 is made up of 16 amino acids. V shed 0 bases and J shed 5 bases, with 17 bases lying between them. CDR1 is SGDLS and CDR2 is YYNGEE in the germline V gene. The CDR3 DNA reads TGTGCCAGCAGCGTAGCCCCCGGGACCGTGGGTTATGGCTACACCTTC. It specifies CASSVAPGTVGYGYTF.

V usage is TRBV4-1 and J usage is TRBJ2-7; 8 nucleotides match TRBD1. Per the germline V gene, CDR1 is MGHRA and CDR2 is YSYEKL. V gave up 1 base and J gave up 4 bases; unmatched junction bases: 9. The length of the CDR3 is 16 residues. CDR3 sequence reads: CASSQGAGTGFYEQYF. CDR3 DNA sequence: TGCGCCAGCAGCCAAGGGGCCGGGACAGGTTTTTACGAGCAGTACTTC.

J is TRBJ2-1 and V is TRBV2; TRBD2 is a possible D gene (6 bases). Germline CDR1 and CDR2: SNHLY and FYNNEI. Trimming shortened V by 8 bases and J by 4 bases, and 12 bases separated the two germline ends. The CDR3 is made up of 13 amino acids. The CDR3 nucleotides read TGTGCCAGCCCTGGGGGGTCATACAATGAGCAGTTCTTC. This sequence encodes CASPGGSYNEQFF.

This rearrangement joins TRBV11-2 to TRBJ1-1; D uncertain. Germline lookup yields CDR1 SGHAT and CDR2 FQNNGV. CDR3 length: 11 residues. V lost 1 base, J lost 10 bases, and 7 bases lay in between. CDR3 coding DNA: TGTGCCAGCAGCTTAGGGAAAAGAGCTTTCTTT. Translation gives CASSLGKRAFF.

The rearrangement joins TRBV7-2 to TRBJ1-1; D gene unclear. The CDR3 runs 14 residues. The V gene lost 7 bases and the J gene lost 1 base, with 13 bases spanning the gap. Germline loops: CDR1 SGHTA, CDR2 FQGNSA. The CDR3 is CASTARVRNTEAFF. The CDR3 region has the DNA TGTGCCAGCACCGCGAGGGTCAGGAACACTGAAGCTTTCTTT.

The sample holds a few counts of this clonotype. This rearrangement joins TRBV5-5 to TRBJ2-3, with D possibly TRBD2 on 5 matching bases. Germline CDR1 reads SGHKS; CDR2 reads YYEKEE (reference sequence). Trimming shortened V by 4 bases and J by 2 bases, and 14 bases separated the two germline ends. The CDR3 totals 15 residues. Here the CDR3 DNA reads TGTGCCAGCAGCCACCTAGAGGGCGTCACAGATACGCAGTATTTT. This gives the protein CASSHLEGVTDTQYF.

The chain joins TRBV5-1 to TRBJ1-2; no firm D call. Trimming shortened V by 4 bases and J by 5 bases, and 12 bases separated the two germline ends. Per germline, CDR1 SGHRS and CDR2 YFSETQ. CDR3 length: 13 amino acids. CDR3 loop: CASSLPDLYGYTF. The CDR3 bases are TGCGCCAGCAGCCTACCGGACCTATATGGCTACACCTTC.

The genes are TRBV4-1 and TRBJ2-2, with TRBD2 identical over 8 bases. The CDR3 extends over 16 amino acids. Trimming removed 3 bases from V and 4 bases from J; junction bases left unmatched: 7. Germline-derived CDR1 and CDR2 are MGHRA and YSYEKL. CDR3 loop: CASSHDRGGRTGELFF. CDR3 coding DNA: TGCGCCAGCAGCCACGATCGGGGGGGCCGCACCGGGGAGCTGTTTTTT.

V usage is TRBV5-6 and J usage is TRBJ1-1; D perhaps matches TRBD1 (6 bases). CDR1 is SGHDT and CDR2 is YYEEEE in the germline V gene. Deletions cut 0 bases from V and 1 base from J, with 7 bases between. The CDR3 totals 14 residues. The CDR3 nucleotides are TGTGCCAGCAGCTTGGGAGGGGGGAACACTGAAGCTTTCTTT. Residues: CASSLGGGNTEAFF.

This clonotype was counted between two and nine times. V usage is TRBV5-1 and J usage is TRBJ2-3, with D unresolved. This CDR3 is built from 14 residues. CDR1 is SGHRS, CDR2 YFSETQ, per germline. Trimming shortened V by 2 bases and J by 7 bases, and 14 bases separated the two germline ends. Written as DNA, the CDR3 is TGCGCCAGCAGCTTTCCAGGCCTGAGGCATACGCAGTATTTT. The encoded protein is CASSFPGLRHTQYF.